Below, one T cell receptor beta chain is given with its context. These data originate in a study of blood T cell repertoires in COVID-19. Study at large: COVID-19 samples from acute and convalescent phases originated in the United States, Italy and Spain. PBMCs, B-cell-depleted T cells, or T cells provided the cDNA or gDNA that made up the material.

Germline CDR1 SGHRS, CDR2 YFSETQ. Trimming shortened V by 4 bases and J by 0 bases, and 13 bases separated the two germline ends. The CDR3 loop spans 16 amino acids. Original processing notes: Reference gene primer amplification yielded estimated nucleated cell counts. Method: immunoSEQ multiplex PCR; TCRdb's copy keeps in-frame clones and lacks some. The D gene and trimming were derived from the DNA, and the V and J assignments and clone size from that table. Here the sample spans a few hundred thousand clones, roughly 91% being singletons. The chain carries TRBV5-1 and TRBJ2-2, with a tentative D call TRBD1 (5 bases). This TCR was recovered from a woman aged 40 to 50 who had recovered from COVID-19. The sample was peripheral blood. The CDR3 coding sequence is TGCGCCAGCAGCCGCACAGGACACCCGAACACCGGGGAGCTGTTTTTT. Encoded protein: CASSRTGHPNTGELFF. Together with reference TRBV5-1 and TRBJ2-2, the CDR3 gives the full variable domain: KAGVTQTPRYLIKTRGQQVTLSCSPISGHRSVSWYQQTPGQGLQFLFEYFSETQRNKGNFPGRFSGRQFSNSRSEMNVSTLELGDSALYLCASSRTGHPNTGELFFGEGSRLTVL.